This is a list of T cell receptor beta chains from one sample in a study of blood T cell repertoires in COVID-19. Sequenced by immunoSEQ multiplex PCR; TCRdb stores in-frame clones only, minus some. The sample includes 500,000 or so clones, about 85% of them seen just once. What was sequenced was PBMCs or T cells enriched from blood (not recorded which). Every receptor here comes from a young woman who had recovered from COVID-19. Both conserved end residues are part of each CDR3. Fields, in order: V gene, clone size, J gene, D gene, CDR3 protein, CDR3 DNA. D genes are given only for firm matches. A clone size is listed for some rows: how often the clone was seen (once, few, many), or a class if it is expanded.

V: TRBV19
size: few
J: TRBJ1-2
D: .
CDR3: CASSIGGLPGYTF
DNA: TGTGCCAGTAGTATAGGGGGCCTCCCGGGCTACACCTTC

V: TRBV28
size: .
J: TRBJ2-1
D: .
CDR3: CASSPSSTQYNEQFF
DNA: TGTGCCAGCAGCCCTAGTAGTACCCAATACAATGAGCAGTTCTTC

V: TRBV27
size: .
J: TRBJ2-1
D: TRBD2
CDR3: CASSSSSGGGEQFF
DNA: TGTGCCAGCAGTTCCTCTAGCGGGGGTGGTGAGCAGTTCTTC

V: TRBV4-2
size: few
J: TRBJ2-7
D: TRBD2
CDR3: CASSQLAGGSYEQYF
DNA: TGTGCCAGCAGCCAACTGGCGGGGGGATCCTACGAGCAGTACTTC

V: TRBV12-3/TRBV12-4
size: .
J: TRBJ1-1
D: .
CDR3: CASQGGGAAEAFF
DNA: TGTGCCAGCCAAGGGGGAGGGGCGGCTGAAGCTTTCTTT

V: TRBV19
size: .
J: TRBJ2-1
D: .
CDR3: CASSTLYNEQFF
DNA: TGTGCCAGTAGTACTCTCTACAATGAGCAGTTCTTC

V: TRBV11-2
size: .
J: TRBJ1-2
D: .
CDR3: CASSSQKADFNYGYTF
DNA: TGTGCCAGCAGCTCCCAGAAGGCTGACTTTAACTATGGCTACACCTTC

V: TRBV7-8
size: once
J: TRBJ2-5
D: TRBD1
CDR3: CASSKTGVQETQYF
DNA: TGTGCCAGCAGCAAGACAGGGGTCCAAGAGACCCAGTACTTC

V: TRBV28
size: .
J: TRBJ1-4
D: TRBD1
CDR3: CASSLTGVNEKLFF
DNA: TGTGCCAGCAGCCTGACAGGGGTCAATGAAAAACTGTTTTTT

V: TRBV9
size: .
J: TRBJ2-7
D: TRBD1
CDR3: CASSDGDRSSYEQYF
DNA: TGTGCCAGCAGCGATGGGGACAGGTCCTCCTACGAGCAGTACTTC

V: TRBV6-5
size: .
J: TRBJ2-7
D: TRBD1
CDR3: CASRRLDREYEQYF
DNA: TGTGCCAGCAGGCGACTGGACAGGGAGTACGAGCAGTACTTC

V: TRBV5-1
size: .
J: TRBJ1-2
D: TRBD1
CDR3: CASSKDRANYGYTF
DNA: TGCGCCAGCAGCAAGGACAGGGCTAACTATGGCTACACCTTC

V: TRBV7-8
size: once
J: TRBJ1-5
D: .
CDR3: CASSLEGGAYSNQPQHF
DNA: TGTGCCAGCAGCTTAGAGGGAGGAGCGTATAGCAATCAGCCCCAGCATTTT

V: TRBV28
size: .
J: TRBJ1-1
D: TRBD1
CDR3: CASSFVLGGSNTEAFF
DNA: TGTGCCAGCAGTTTCGTTTTAGGGGGCAGTAACACTGAAGCTTTCTTT

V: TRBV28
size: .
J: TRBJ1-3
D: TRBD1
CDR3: CASSDGVERTGAFSGNTIYF
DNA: TGTGCCAGCAGTGATGGGGTGGAAAGGACAGGGGCGTTCTCTGGAAACACCATATATTTT

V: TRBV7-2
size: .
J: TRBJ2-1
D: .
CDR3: CASSYPRGSPYNEQFF
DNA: TGTGCCAGCAGCTACCCTCGGGGTAGTCCCTACAATGAGCAGTTCTTC

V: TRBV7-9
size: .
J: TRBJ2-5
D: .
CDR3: CASSLGPNRVEETQYF
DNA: TGTGCCAGCAGCTTAGGGCCTAACAGGGTAGAAGAGACCCAGTACTTC

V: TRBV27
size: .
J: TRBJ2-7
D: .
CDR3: CASSSLDRRRGEQYF
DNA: TGTGCCAGCAGTTCCCTGGACAGACGACGGGGAGAGCAGTACTTC

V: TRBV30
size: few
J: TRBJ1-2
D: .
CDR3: CAWTIQGDYGYTF
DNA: TGTGCCTGGACCATACAGGGAGACTATGGCTACACCTTC

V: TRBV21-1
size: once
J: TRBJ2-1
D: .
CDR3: CASSITRGFPYNEQFF
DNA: TGTGCCAGCAGCATCACCAGGGGTTTTCCCTACAATGAGCAGTTCTTC

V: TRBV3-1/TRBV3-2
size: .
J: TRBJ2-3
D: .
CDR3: CASSSLRGSGPTDTQYF
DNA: TGTGCCAGCAGCTCACTGCGGGGTTCCGGCCCCACAGATACGCAGTATTTT

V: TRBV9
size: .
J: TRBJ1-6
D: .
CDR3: CASSAQGSNSPLHF
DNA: TGTGCCAGCAGCGCTCAGGGGTCCAATTCACCCCTCCACTTT

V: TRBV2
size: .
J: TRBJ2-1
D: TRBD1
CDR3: CASRGQLQNEQFF
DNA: TGTGCCAGCAGGGGACAGTTACAAAATGAGCAGTTCTTC

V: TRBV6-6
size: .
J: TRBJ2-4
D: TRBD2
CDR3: CASSNNLGGNIQYF
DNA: TGTGCCAGCAGTAACAACTTGGGGGGGAACATTCAGTACTTC

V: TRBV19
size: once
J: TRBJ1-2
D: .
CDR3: CASSRLGSVVGGYTF
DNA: TGTGCCAGTAGCAGATTGGGCAGTGTAGTAGGTGGCTACACCTTC

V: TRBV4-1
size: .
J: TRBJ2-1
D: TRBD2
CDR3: CATFGGGPYNEQFF
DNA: TGCGCCACCTTCGGGGGGGGACCTTACAATGAGCAGTTCTTC

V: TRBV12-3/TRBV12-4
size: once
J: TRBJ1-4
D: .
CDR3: CASTETNEKLFF
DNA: TGTGCCAGCACGGAGACTAATGAAAAACTGTTTTTT

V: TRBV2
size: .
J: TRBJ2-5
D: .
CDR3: CASTPVGETQYF
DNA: TGTGCCAGCACTCCTGTCGGGGAGACCCAGTACTTC

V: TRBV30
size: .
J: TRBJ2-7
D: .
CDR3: CAWSSNIQGEQYF
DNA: TGTGCCTGGAGTAGTAATATTCAGGGAGAGCAGTACTTC

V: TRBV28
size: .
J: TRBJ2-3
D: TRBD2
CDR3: CASSLRGGTDTQYF
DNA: TGTGCCAGCAGTTTACGGGGGGGTACAGATACGCAGTATTTT

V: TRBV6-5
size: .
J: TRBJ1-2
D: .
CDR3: CASTRLRGVNYGYTF
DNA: TGTGCCAGCACGCGTCTACGGGGGGTAAACTATGGCTACACCTTC

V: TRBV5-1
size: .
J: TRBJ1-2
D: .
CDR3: CASRPGLIDGYTF
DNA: TGCGCCAGCAGGCCAGGACTGATAGATGGCTACACCTTC

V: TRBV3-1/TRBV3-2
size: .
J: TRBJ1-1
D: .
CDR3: CASSQEGTRTEAFF
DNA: TGTGCCAGCAGCCAAGAAGGGACACGCACTGAAGCTTTCTTT

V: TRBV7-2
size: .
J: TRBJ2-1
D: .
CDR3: CASSRNGVGNEQFF
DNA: TGTGCCAGCAGCCGTAACGGGGTGGGCAATGAGCAGTTCTTC

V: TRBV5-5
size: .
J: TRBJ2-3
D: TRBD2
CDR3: CASSLRLAGGPASDTQYF
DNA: TGTGCCAGCAGCTTGAGGCTAGCGGGGGGGCCGGCTTCGGATACGCAGTATTTT

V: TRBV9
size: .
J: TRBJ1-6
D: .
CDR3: CASSVAAGSYNSPLHF
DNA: TGTGCCAGCAGCGTGGCGGCGGGCTCCTATAATTCACCCCTCCACTTT

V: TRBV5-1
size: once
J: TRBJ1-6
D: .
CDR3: CASSLSVVDSPLHF
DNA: TGCGCCAGCAGCTTATCCGTAGTGGATTCACCCCTCCACTTT

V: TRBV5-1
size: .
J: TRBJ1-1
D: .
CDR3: CASSSGQNTEAFF
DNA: TGCGCCAGCAGCTCTGGACAGAACACTGAAGCTTTCTTT

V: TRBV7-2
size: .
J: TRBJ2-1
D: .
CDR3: CASSLQPLSSYNEQFF
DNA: TGTGCCAGCAGCCTTCAACCCTTGAGCTCCTACAATGAGCAGTTCTTC

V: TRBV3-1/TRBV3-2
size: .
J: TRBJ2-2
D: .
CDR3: CASSQVVGGELFF
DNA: TGTGCCAGCAGCCAAGTGGTCGGCGGGGAGCTGTTTTTT

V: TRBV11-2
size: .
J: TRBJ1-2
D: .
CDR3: CASRGGDYGYTF
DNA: TGTGCCAGCCGGGGAGGCGACTATGGCTACACCTTC

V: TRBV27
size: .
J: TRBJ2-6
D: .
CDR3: CASSLLWSSGANVLTF
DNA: TGTGCCAGCAGTTTACTGTGGAGCTCTGGGGCCAACGTCCTGACTTTC

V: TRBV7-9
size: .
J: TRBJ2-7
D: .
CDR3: CASSLVRGSPSSYEQYF
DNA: TGTGCCAGCAGCTTAGTACGCGGCAGTCCCAGCTCCTACGAGCAGTACTTC

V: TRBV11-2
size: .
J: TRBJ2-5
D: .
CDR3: CASSLEGGLGETQYF
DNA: TGTGCCAGCAGCTTAGAGGGGGGGCTCGGGGAGACCCAGTACTTC

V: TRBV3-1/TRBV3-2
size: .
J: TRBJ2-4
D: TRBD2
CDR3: CASSQIASGDTLAKNIQYF
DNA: TGTGCCAGCAGCCAAATTGCTAGCGGGGACACACTAGCCAAAAACATTCAGTACTTC